The 29 T cell receptor beta chains below were found in one sample sequenced in a study of blood T cell repertoires in COVID-19 (dated by TCRdb to the early 2020s). The library came from the immunoSEQ multiplex PCR assay. The source is immuneACCESS, and TCRdb retained only in-frame sequences with V and J called. Part of the clones is not carried over; for the studies checked, unresolved V genes explain less than half of this, and the remainder is unexplained. The sample includes about 270,000 clones, with roughly nine tenths observed a single time. About 2.2% of the sample goes to the ten largest clones. Sequenced: PBMCs or T cells enriched from blood (not recorded which). These receptors were taken from a young woman who had recovered from COVID-19.

This rearrangement joins TRBV10-2 to TRBJ1-4, with D perhaps matching TRBD1 (5 bases). Germline loops: CDR1 WSHSY, CDR2 SAAADI. The V end lost 8 bases, the J end lost 3 bases, and 7 bases lay between the germline ends. This CDR3 contains 12 residues. The CDR3, as DNA: TGCGCCAGCGGGACTGCTAATGAAAAACTGTTTTTT. Protein: CASGTANEKLFF.

The V call is TRBV3-1 (or the pseudogene TRBV3-2), the J call TRBJ1-5, with a tentative D call TRBD1 (6 bases). The CDR3 runs 18 residues. V was shortened by 0 bases and J by 0 bases, with 15 bases between the two germline ends. Germline V CDR1 and CDR2: LGHDT, YNNKEL (reference sequence). The CDR3 DNA sequence: TGTGCCAGCAGCCAAGATTTTCCAGGGGCCTATAGCAATCAGCCCCAGCATTTT. Its translation: CASSQDFPGAYSNQPQHF.

The chain carries TRBV13 and TRBJ1-5, with 10 bases lining up with TRBD1. Trimming removed 5 bases from V and 5 bases from J; junction bases left unmatched: 12. This CDR3 has 17 amino acids. Germline-derived CDR1 and CDR2 are PRHDT and FYEKMQ (reference sequence). The CDR3, as DNA: TGTGCCAGCAGCCGATCTCCGGGACAGGGGACGGATCAGCCCCAGCATTTT. It encodes CASSRSPGQGTDQPQHF.

The chain carries TRBV11-3 and TRBJ2-3; D may be TRBD2 (6 bases). Trimming took off 5 bases at V and 6 bases at J, with 21 bases between the two ends. Looked up from germline, CDR1 is SGHNT and CDR2 is YENEEA. This CDR3 is built from 16 residues. CDR3 DNA: TGTGCCAGCAGCCCCGGCTCCGGGACTCCCGCCGATACGCAGTATTTT. The encoded protein is CASSPGSGTPADTQYF.

The chain employs TRBV6-5 and TRBJ1-6; possible D gene TRBD1, 6 bases. The V gene lost 0 bases and the J gene lost 8 bases, with 11 bases spanning the gap. Germline V gene sequence: CDR1 MNHEY, CDR2 SVGAGI. CDR3 length: 15 amino acids. Here the CDR3 DNA reads TGTGCCAGCAGTTACTCAACAGGGATCTATTCACCCCTCCACTTT. Amino acid sequence: CASSYSTGIYSPLHF.

V is TRBV7-9 and J is TRBJ1-3; maybe TRBD1 (6 bases). Germline CDR1 and CDR2: SEHNR and FQNEAQ (reference sequence). The V end was cut by 8 bases, the J end by 5 bases, with 10 bases between. This CDR3 is built from 12 residues. The CDR3, as DNA: TGTGCCAGCCGCCGGGACAGAAACACCATATATTTT. Residues: CASRRDRNTIYF.

This clone has just a few counts. The V gene is TRBV11-2, the J gene TRBJ2-2; no reliable D call. Deletions cut 6 bases from V and 2 bases from J, with 13 bases between. This CDR3 is built from 15 residues. Germline values: CDR1 SGHAT, CDR2 FQNNGV. The CDR3 bases are TGTGCCAGCAGTTTCATAGGAGTCAACACCGGGGAGCTGTTTTTT. Amino acids: CASSFIGVNTGELFF. The entire variable domain, with the rest obtained from reference TRBV11-2 and TRBJ2-2, is as follows: EAGVAQSPRYKIIEKRQSVAFWCNPISGHATLYWYQQILGQGPKLLIQFQNNGVVDDSQLPKDRFSAERLKGVDSTLKIQPAKLEDSAVYLCASSFIGVNTGELFFGEGSRLTVL.

The gene calls are TRBV19 and TRBJ1-2; TRBD1 agrees at 9 bases. This CDR3 contains 12 residues. Germline assignment: CDR1 LNHDA and CDR2 SQIVND (reference sequence). Trimming took 5 bases from V and 6 from J; bases not matched to a gene: 1. The CDR3 bases are TGTGCCAGTAGTTACAGGGGGCATGGCTACACCTTC. It yields the protein CASSYRGHGYTF.

The gene calls are TRBV6-1 and TRBJ1-2, with TRBD1 matching over 7 bases. V shed 8 bases, J shed 4 bases, and the junction held 16 bases outside the gene matches. The CDR3 consists of 16 residues. Germline CDR1 MNHNS, CDR2 SASEGT. The CDR3 here is CASGGAGDSNFYGYTF. CDR3 nucleotide sequence: TGTGCCAGCGGTGGGGCCGGGGACAGTAACTTCTATGGCTACACCTTC.

The chain recombines TRBV10-3 with TRBJ1-4; D unclear. The CDR3 sequence is 12 residues long. Germline loops: CDR1 ENHRY, CDR2 SYGVKD. Trimming cost V 3 bases and J 8 bases, with 7 bases left between them. The CDR3 here is CAISDNREKLFF. In DNA, the CDR3 is TGTGCCATCAGTGACAACCGGGAAAAACTGTTTTTT.

This chain connects TRBV4-1 to TRBJ2-1; 10 bases map to TRBD1. The CDR3 has 20 amino acids. Germline V gene lookup returns CDR1 MGHRA and CDR2 YSYEKL. V lost 0 bases and J lost 7; bases outside the gene matches: 18. The DNA of the CDR3 is TGCGCCAGCAGCCAAGATTTGACAGGGGGCCTGAGGACCTTTAGGAATGAGCAGTTCTTC. Translation gives CASSQDLTGGLRTFRNEQFF.

The chain recombines TRBV30 with TRBJ2-6, with TRBD1 identical over 7 bases. V shed 0 bases, J shed 2 bases, and the junction held 7 bases outside the gene matches. The CDR3 covers 17 residues. CDR1 is GTSNPN and CDR2 is SVGIG in the germline V gene (reference sequence). The CDR3 is CAWSVLGTAAGANVLTF. The CDR3 bases are TGTGCCTGGAGTGTACTGGGGACAGCCGCTGGGGCCAACGTCCTGACTTTC. The whole variable domain, filled in from reference TRBV30 and TRBJ2-6, reads SQTIHQWPATLVQPVGSPLSLECTVEGTSNPNLYWYRQAAGRGLQLLFYSVGIGQISSEVPQNLSASRPQDRQFILSSKKLLLSDSGFYLCAWSVLGTAAGANVLTFGAGSRLTVL.

V gene TRBV7-2 combines with J gene TRBJ2-4; D is possibly TRBD1 (6 bases). The germline V gene has CDR1 SGHTA and CDR2 FQGNSA. Trimming took off 1 base at V and 6 bases at J, with 13 bases between the two ends. This CDR3 is built from 15 residues. The CDR3 nucleotides read TGTGCCAGCAGCTTAGGAAGACAGGCAGGAAACATTCAGTACTTC. Translated, it gives CASSLGRQAGNIQYF.

V and J are TRBV27 and TRBJ1-2; no reliable D call. CDR3 length equals 14 residues. The germline V gene encodes CDR1 MNHEY and CDR2 SMNVEV (reference sequence). V lost 6 bases and J 3 bases, leaving 14 bases between the germline ends. In nucleotides, the CDR3 is TGTGCCAGCAGCCCTAGGTACGACTACTATGGCTACACCTTC. Translating it yields CASSPRYDYYGYTF.

The CDR3 region is CASSLALGTVTNEQFF. CDR3 nucleotides: TGTGCCAGCAGCTTAGCTCTCGGGACAGTGACGAATGAGCAGTTCTTC. The chain is built from TRBV7-9 and TRBJ2-1; 7 bases are shared with TRBD1. The J segment lost 7 bases and the V segment lost 0 bases, leaving 9 bases of the junction unmatched. The CDR3 contains 16 residues. CDR1 is SEHNR, CDR2 FQNEAQ, per germline (reference sequence).

This clone was counted only a few times. The genes are TRBV11-1 and TRBJ1-1; the D is unclear. Germline assignment: CDR1 SGHAT and CDR2 FQDESV (reference sequence). This CDR3 has 14 residues. Trimming removed 1 base at V and 0 bases at J, with 6 bases between. CDR3 coding DNA: TGTGCCAGCAGCTTAGGGCGGCTGAACACTGAAGCTTTCTTT. This codes for CASSLGRLNTEAFF.

The chain uses TRBV5-5 and TRBJ2-5; D might be TRBD2 (7 bases). Trimming pared 0 bases from V and 5 bases from J, leaving 8 bases between. Per the germline V gene, CDR1 is SGHKS and CDR2 is YYEKEE (reference sequence). The CDR3 has 13 residues. For the CDR3, the DNA is TGTGCCAGCAGCTTGGGGGGGGGCGAGACCCAGTACTTC. This codes for CASSLGGGETQYF.

Written as DNA, the CDR3 is TGTGCCAGTACCAGTAGCCTAGACAGTTCCTTCTACAATGAGCAGTTCTTC. This gives the protein CASTSSLDSSFYNEQFF. V is TRBV19 and J is TRBJ2-1; D is possibly TRBD1 (5 bases). CDR1 and CDR2 from the germline V gene are LNHDA and SQIVND (reference sequence). The V and J ends lost 7 bases and 3 bases respectively, with 22 bases between them. CDR3 length equals 17 residues.

The genes are TRBV12-5 and TRBJ1-6; D is possibly TRBD1 (5 bases). The CDR3 is 15 residues long. CDR1 and CDR2 from the germline V gene are LGHNT and FRNRAP. Trimming shortened V by 4 bases and J by 9 bases, and 16 bases separated the two germline ends. The DNA of the CDR3 is TGTGCTAGTGGTTCTGGGCAGGGTCTGACTTCACCCCTCCACTTT. The encoded protein is CASGSGQGLTSPLHF.

The V call is TRBV7-9, the J call TRBJ1-6, with 9 bases identical to TRBD1. Trimming took 5 bases from V and 6 from J; bases not matched to a gene: 11. The CDR3 consists of 17 residues. Germline CDR1 and CDR2: SEHNR and FQNEAQ (reference sequence). CDR3 protein: CASSLGGQGNFNSPLHF. The CDR3 DNA reads TGTGCCAGCAGCCTAGGGGGACAGGGTAACTTTAATTCACCCCTCCACTTT.

This sequence joins TRBV4-1 and TRBJ2-2; the D gene is possibly TRBD1 (6 bases). V lost 3 bases and J lost 5, with 13 bases in between. The germline V gene has CDR1 MGHRA and CDR2 YSYEKL. The CDR3 contains 15 residues. The CDR3 sequence: CASSQDSTITGELFF. Written as DNA, the CDR3 is TGCGCCAGCAGCCAGGACAGCACTATTACCGGGGAGCTGTTTTTT.

This clone was counted once. The chain combines TRBV4-1 with TRBJ1-4; unclear D gene. The germline V and J ends were trimmed by 3 bases and 8 bases, with 22 bases remaining between them. Germline values: CDR1 MGHRA, CDR2 YSYEKL. The CDR3 extends over 17 amino acids. In DNA, the CDR3 is TGCGCCAGCAGCCAGGTCGGACTTAGGGCCCGTAGGGAAAAACTGTTTTTT. The encoded protein is CASSQVGLRARREKLFF.

The chain employs TRBV5-5 and TRBJ2-3; no clear D. This CDR3 has 15 amino acids. CDR1 is SGHKS and CDR2 is YYEKEE in the germline V gene (reference sequence). Trimming left V 4 bases short and J 4 bases short, with 16 bases between. CDR3 residues: CASSAINGVSDTQYF. The DNA of the CDR3 is TGTGCCAGCAGCGCTATTAATGGAGTCTCAGATACGCAGTATTTT. The variable domain in full, with the rest retrieved from reference TRBV5-5 and TRBJ2-3, is DAGVTQSPTHLIKTRGQQVTLRCSPISGHKSVSWYQQVLGQGPQFIFQYYEKEERGRGNFPDRFSARQFPNYSSELNVNALLLGDSALYLCASSAINGVSDTQYFGPGTRLTVL.

This clone turned up a few times. The chain joins TRBV7-9 to TRBJ1-2; D remains unclear. V was cut by 3 bases and J by 3 bases, with 8 bases left in between. The length of the CDR3 is 13 residues. Germline-derived CDR1 and CDR2 are SEHNR and FQNEAQ (reference sequence). DNA for the CDR3: TGTGCCAGCAGCTTTGCGGATTACTATGGCTACACCTTC. Residues: CASSFADYYGYTF.

The chain employs TRBV7-9 and TRBJ2-7; D may be TRBD1 (5 bases). Germline CDR1 reads SEHNR; CDR2 reads FQNEAQ (reference sequence). V was cut by 1 base and J by 4 bases, with 11 bases left in between. CDR3 length: 14 amino acids. The CDR3 DNA follows: TGTGCCAGCAGCTTAGACAGGTCCTGGTACGAGCAGTACTTC. Translated, it gives CASSLDRSWYEQYF.

V gene TRBV10-2 combines with J gene TRBJ2-7, with 9 positions matching TRBD1. The CDR3 extends over 13 amino acids. Germline V gene sequence: CDR1 WSHSY, CDR2 SAAADI. V shed 7 bases, J shed 6 bases, and the junction held 7 bases outside the gene matches. The CDR3 DNA sequence: TGCGCCAGCACAGGACAGGGGCCCGGCGAGCAGTACTTC. Its protein product is CASTGQGPGEQYF.

The sample holds one count of this clone. The V gene is TRBV4-1, the J gene TRBJ1-2; 7 bases are shared with TRBD1. The J segment lost 8 bases and the V segment lost 2 bases, leaving 2 bases of the junction unmatched. Germline assignment: CDR1 MGHRA and CDR2 YSYEKL. CDR3 length: 12 amino acids. For the CDR3, the DNA is TGCGCCAGCAGCCAACAGGGGGAGGGCTACACCTTC. This gives the protein CASSQQGEGYTF.

The J gene is TRBJ2-5, the V gene TRBV4-1; tentative D call: TRBD2 (6 bases). The ends were cut back, 3 bases at V and 4 bases at J, with 9 bases in the middle. There are 13 residues in the CDR3. Germline CDR1 MGHRA, CDR2 YSYEKL. The CDR3 DNA reads TGCGCCAGCAGCCAGACCGGGGGAGAGACCCAGTACTTC. Its protein product is CASSQTGGETQYF.

J is TRBJ1-1 and V is TRBV19; 7 bases fit TRBD1. Losses at the gene ends were 5 bases for V and 1 base for J; bases not matched to a gene: 1. Germline V CDR1 and CDR2: LNHDA, SQIVND (reference sequence). The CDR3 is 13 residues long. CDR3 region: CASSQGGNTEAFF. The CDR3 DNA is TGTGCCAGTAGTCAGGGGGGGAACACTGAAGCTTTCTTT.